Given below is one T cell receptor beta chain in context. Its antigen is unknown. This CDR3 is 13 amino acids long. Germline CDR1 is MNHNS and CDR2 is SASEGT. The V gene lost 1 base and the J gene lost 4 bases, with 6 bases spanning the gap. This record belongs to a study of shared clonotypes between healthy human individuals. The study's findings and limits: Non-shared clonotypes had lower generation probabilities than clonotypes shared by all four sorted-subset donors.

Sorted-subset replicate PCRs used 200 ng DNA, around 31,000 T cell genomes. In the study's own analysis: ImmunoSEQ only sent back junction sequences with no quality scores, so filtering was done differently. Method: immunoSEQ multiplex PCR; TCRdb's copy keeps in-frame clones and lacks some. D and trimming come from the DNA, and the V and J calls and clone size come from that table. Among roughly 2.4 million clones, approximately 94% were seen once, and the ten largest hold roughly 0.13%. Division of CD4+ cells produced a CD45RA+ naive subset and a CD45RA-negative memory subset. Sequencing used naive CD4+ T cells sorted from blood. Subset indicated: CD45RA+ positively selected. The chain links TRBV6-1 to TRBJ2-3; D is unclear. This sequence originates from a man aged 18 to 29 in good health. DNA of the CDR3: TGTGCCAGCAGTGAAGTGGGTTCAGATACGCAGTATTTT. It specifies CASSEVGSDTQYF.